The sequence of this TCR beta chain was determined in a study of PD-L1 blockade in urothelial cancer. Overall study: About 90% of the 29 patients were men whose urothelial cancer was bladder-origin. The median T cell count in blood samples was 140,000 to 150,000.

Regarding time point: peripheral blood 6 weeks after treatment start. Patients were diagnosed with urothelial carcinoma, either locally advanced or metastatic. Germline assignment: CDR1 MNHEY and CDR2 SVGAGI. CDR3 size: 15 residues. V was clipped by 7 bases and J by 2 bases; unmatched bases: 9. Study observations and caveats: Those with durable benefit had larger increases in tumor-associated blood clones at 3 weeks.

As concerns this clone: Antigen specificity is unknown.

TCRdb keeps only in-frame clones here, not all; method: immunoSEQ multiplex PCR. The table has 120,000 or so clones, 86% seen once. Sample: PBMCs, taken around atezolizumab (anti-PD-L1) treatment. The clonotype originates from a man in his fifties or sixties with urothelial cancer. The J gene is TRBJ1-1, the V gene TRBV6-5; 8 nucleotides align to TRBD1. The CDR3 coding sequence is TGTGCCAGCAACAAACCGGGACAGGAAAACACTGAAGCTTTCTTT. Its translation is CASNKPGQENTEAFF.